This is a list of T cell receptor beta chains from one sample in a study of blood T cell repertoires in COVID-19. Profiling relied on immunoSEQ multiplex PCR, and the TCRdb table lists in-frame clones only, not all of them. The data contain more than 95,000 clones, 70% to 85% of them singletons. The sample taken for sequencing was peripheral blood. These receptor sequences come from an elderly woman with active or convalescent COVID-19. Each CDR3 is given with its conserved first and last residue. D genes are given only for firm matches. Clone size is not always given. Where it is, it says once, few, many or a class for expanded clones.

j_call d_call v_call clone_size cdr3_aa cdr3_nt
TRBJ1-4 - TRBV28 - CASSPSGTFREKLFF TGTGCCAGCAGCCCCTCAGGGACATTTCGGGAAAAACTGTTTTTT
TRBJ2-3 - TRBV6-2/TRBV6-3 - CASSWSGNTDTQYF TGTGCCAGCAGTTGGAGCGGAAACACAGATACGCAGTATTTT
TRBJ2-1 TRBD2 TRBV6-6 - CASRRTTSAGNNEQFF TGTGCCAGCAGACGGACCACTAGCGCCGGTAACAATGAGCAGTTCTTC
TRBJ1-3 - TRBV27 - CASSLRPTVGNTIYF TGTGCCAGCAGTCTCCGGCCGACAGTGGGAAACACCATATATTTT
TRBJ1-4 TRBD1 TRBV5-1 - CASSLTGVLNEKLFF TGCGCCAGCAGTTTAACAGGGGTTCTTAATGAAAAACTGTTTTTT
TRBJ1-1 TRBD1 TRBV11-1 - CASSKDRGGGRTEAFF TGTGCCAGCAGCAAAGACAGGGGCGGGGGACGGACTGAAGCTTTCTTT
TRBJ1-2 TRBD1 TRBV5-4 - CASSPPGQSYYGYTF TGTGCCAGCAGTCCCCCGGGACAGAGTTATTATGGCTACACCTTC
TRBJ2-1 - TRBV9 - CASSVVGTYNEQFF TGTGCCAGCAGCGTAGTGGGGACTTACAATGAGCAGTTCTTC
TRBJ2-5 TRBD2 TRBV5-1 - CASSLASGGPQETQYF TGCGCCAGCAGCCTCGCTAGCGGGGGCCCTCAAGAGACCCAGTACTTC
TRBJ2-7 - TRBV6-5 once CASSYLLGTSEQYF TGTGCCAGCAGTTACTTGCTAGGGACATCCGAGCAGTACTTC
TRBJ2-1 - TRBV18 - CASSPQVPGFYNEQFF TGTGCCAGCTCACCACAAGTCCCAGGGTTCTACAATGAGCAGTTCTTC
TRBJ2-4 TRBD1 TRBV7-9 - CASRRTGGPNIQYF TGTGCCAGCAGAAGAACAGGGGGCCCAAACATTCAGTACTTC
TRBJ2-3 TRBD2 TRBV9 - CASSAGGGYTDTQYF TGTGCCAGCAGCGCGGGGGGTGGATACACAGATACGCAGTATTTT
TRBJ2-2 TRBD1 TRBV9 - CASSIGQANTGELFF TGTGCCAGCAGCATAGGACAGGCGAACACCGGGGAGCTGTTTTTT
TRBJ2-5 - TRBV28 - CASSLLRPRGTQYF TGTGCCAGCAGTTTATTACGTCCTCGGGGGACCCAGTACTTC
TRBJ1-5 - TRBV21-1 - CASRKAGLSNQPQHF TGTGCCAGCAGAAAGGCAGGGCTGAGCAATCAGCCCCAGCATTTT
TRBJ2-3 - TRBV9 - CASSVAGEPDTQYF TGTGCCAGCAGCGTAGCGGGGGAACCAGATACGCAGTATTTT
TRBJ1-4 - TRBV19 - CASSIAGGEKLFF TGTGCCAGTAGTATAGCAGGTGGTGAAAAACTGTTTTTT
TRBJ2-5 - TRBV14 - CASSRDRLETQYF TGTGCCAGCAGCCGAGACAGACTAGAGACCCAGTACTTC
TRBJ2-3 - TRBV5-1 - CASSARTVDTQYF TGCGCCAGCAGCGCAAGGACAGTGGATACGCAGTATTTT
TRBJ2-1 TRBD2 TRBV7-2 once CASSPRESGNKHSNEQFF TGTGCCAGCAGCCCGAGGGAGAGCGGGAATAAACATTCCAATGAGCAGTTCTTC
TRBJ1-1 TRBD1 TRBV23-1 - CASPCTGVENTEAFF TGCGCCAGCCCCTGCACAGGGGTGGAGAACACTGAAGCTTTCTTT
TRBJ2-7 TRBD1 TRBV18 - CASSPRRDYRGWYF TGTGCCAGCTCACCACGGCGAGATTACAGGGGGTGGTACTTC
TRBJ2-7 - TRBV2 - CASREGRDYEQYF TGTGCCAGCAGGGAGGGCCGCGACTACGAGCAGTACTTC
TRBJ1-3 TRBD1 TRBV28 - CASRGTGGMGGNTIYF TGTGCCAGCAGGGGGACAGGGGGCATGGGGGGAAACACCATATATTTT
TRBJ2-2 TRBD1 TRBV3-1/TRBV3-2 - CASSPGQSTGELFF TGTGCCAGCAGCCCGGGACAGTCCACCGGGGAGCTGTTTTTT
TRBJ1-3 - TRBV5-6 - CASSLRGIRSTGNTIYF TGTGCCAGCAGCTTACGGGGTATCAGGTCAACTGGAAACACCATATATTTT
TRBJ2-1 - TRBV27 - CASTPYGELGNEQFF TGTGCCAGCACCCCTTATGGGGAGCTCGGCAATGAGCAGTTCTTC
TRBJ2-1 - TRBV4-1 few CASSRLINNNEQFF TGCGCCAGCAGTAGACTTATTAACAACAATGAGCAGTTCTTC
TRBJ2-7 - TRBV6-2/TRBV6-3 once CASSYRLATTSYEQYF TGTGCCAGCAGTTACCGGCTAGCGACTACTTCCTACGAGCAGTACTTC
TRBJ1-2 TRBD1 TRBV5-5 - CASSSETGGYGYTF TGTGCCAGCAGCTCGGAAACAGGGGGCTATGGCTACACCTTC
TRBJ2-1 - TRBV6-5 - CASSYFRGYNEQFF TGTGCCAGCAGTTACTTCCGGGGGTACAATGAGCAGTTCTTC
TRBJ2-2 TRBD1 TRBV5-1 once CASSSGQGALNTGELFF TGCGCCAGCAGCTCCGGACAGGGGGCGTTGAACACCGGGGAGCTGTTTTTT
TRBJ1-2 - TRBV4-1 - CASSQEGGLGRYTF TGCGCCAGCAGCCAAGAGGGGGGATTAGGCCGCTACACCTTC
TRBJ2-1 - TRBV6-2/TRBV6-3 - CASSYSWEVHEQFF TGTGCCAGCAGTTACTCGTGGGAGGTACATGAGCAGTTCTTC
TRBJ2-6 TRBD2 TRBV5-1 - CASSPPGGVGANVLTF TGCGCCAGCAGCCCCCCGGGGGGGGTTGGGGCCAACGTCCTGACTTTC
TRBJ2-2 TRBD1 TRBV29-1 - CSVKDRGLGGELFF TGCAGCGTAAAGGACAGGGGGCTCGGCGGGGAGCTGTTTTTT
TRBJ2-2 - TRBV28 - CASSLLGPAGTGELFF TGTGCCAGCAGTTTGCTGGGCCCAGCGGGCACCGGGGAGCTGTTTTTT
TRBJ2-4 - TRBV2 few CASASPWAKNIQYF TGTGCCAGCGCGAGTCCCTGGGCCAAAAACATTCAGTACTTC
TRBJ2-1 TRBD1 TRBV27 - CASSLLPQGAYNEQFF TGTGCCAGCAGTTTGCTCCCACAGGGGGCTTACAATGAGCAGTTCTTC
TRBJ2-7 - TRBV30 - CAWRDRRYSYEQYF TGTGCCTGGAGAGACAGGCGCTACTCCTACGAGCAGTACTTC
TRBJ1-6 - TRBV2 - CASSEDIYNSPLHF TGTGCCAGCAGTGAAGACATCTATAATTCACCCCTCCACTTT
TRBJ2-4 TRBD2 TRBV6-5 once CASSYGWEGAKNIQYF TGTGCCAGCAGTTACGGATGGGAGGGAGCCAAAAACATTCAGTACTTC
TRBJ1-5 - TRBV6-5 - CASGAGNQPQHF TGTGCCAGCGGGGCAGGGAACCAGCCCCAGCATTTT
TRBJ2-1 - TRBV28 - CASSTAWGVNSYNEQFF TGTGCCAGCAGCACCGCTTGGGGGGTTAACTCCTACAATGAGCAGTTCTTC
TRBJ2-2 - TRBV19 - CASSSPGQSRTGELFF TGTGCCAGTAGTAGCCCGGGTCAATCGAGGACCGGGGAGCTGTTTTTT
TRBJ1-4 - TRBV3-1/TRBV3-2 few CASSQARALFF TGTGCCAGCAGCCAAGCGAGAGCACTGTTTTTT
TRBJ1-4 - TRBV5-5 - CASRLAPAGEKLFF TGTGCCAGCAGACTCGCCCCCGCGGGTGAAAAACTGTTTTTT
TRBJ1-3 - TRBV5-1 - CASRPGGAGNTIYF TGCGCCAGCCGCCCGGGGGGGGCTGGAAACACCATATATTTT